This entry describes one TCR beta chain. Its antigen is still unknown. In preparing the TRB cDNA libraries, 5' RACE with UMI labels was used. No DNA is given; TCRdb re-called the 5' RACE reads and lists each CDR3 protein once. The sample features around 66,000 distinct CDR3 sequences, with 4.8% in its top ten. This entry is derived from a study of CXCR3-negative and CXCR3-positive naive CD8 T cells. Findings and limits, study-wide: CXCR3-positive naive cells had TRB CDR3s that were more hydrophobic than CXCR3-negative naive cells had. The level of CXCR3 expression partially decreased after cryopreservation; the majority of assays used fresh PBMCs.

Phenotypically, naive CD8+ T cells corresponded to CD45RO-CCR7+CD27+CD95-. This CDR3 is 12 amino acids long. The sequence was collected from a human donor in good health. Some clones in this sample may be carry-over from other donors' samples. Input material: naive CXCR3+ CD8+ T cells from blood. Subset in this sample: CD45RO-CCR7+CD27+CD95- naive CD8+ T cells expressing CXCR3 (TNR3+). The gene calls are TRBV12-3 or TRBV12-4 and TRBJ2-1. The CDR3 here is CASSITGDEQFF.